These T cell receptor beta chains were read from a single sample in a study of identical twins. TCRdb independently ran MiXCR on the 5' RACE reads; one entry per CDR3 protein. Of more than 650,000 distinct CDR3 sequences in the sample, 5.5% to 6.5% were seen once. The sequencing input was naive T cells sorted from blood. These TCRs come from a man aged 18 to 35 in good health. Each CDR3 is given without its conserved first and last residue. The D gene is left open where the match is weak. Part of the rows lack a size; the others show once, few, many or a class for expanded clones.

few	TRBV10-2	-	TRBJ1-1	ASSESALEAF
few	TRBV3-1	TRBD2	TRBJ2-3	ASSQDMSGSADTQY
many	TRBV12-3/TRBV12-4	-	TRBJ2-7	ASSPGASASYEQY
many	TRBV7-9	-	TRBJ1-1	ASSDLSMNTEAF
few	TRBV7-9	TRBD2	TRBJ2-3	ASVTSGDTQY
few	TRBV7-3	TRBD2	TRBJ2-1	ASSVGLAGEQF
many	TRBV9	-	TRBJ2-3	ASSARSSRSTDTQY
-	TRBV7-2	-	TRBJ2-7	ASSLIVSEQY
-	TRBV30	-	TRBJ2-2	AWREETGNTGELF
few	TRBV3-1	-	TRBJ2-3	ASREVSTDTQY